The 31 T cell receptor beta chains given below trace back to one sample, sequenced in a study of blood T cell repertoires in COVID-19. Using immunoSEQ multiplex PCR, the repertoire was profiled, and TCRdb retains in-frame clones only, with some absent. The sample has roughly 140,000 clones, roughly 84% seen once. The material sequenced was peripheral blood. The source of these receptors is a man between 65 and 80 years old with acute or convalescent COVID-19.

This chain connects TRBV6-6 to TRBJ1-2, with a tentative D call TRBD1 (6 bases). Germline assignment: CDR1 MNHNY and CDR2 SVGAGI (reference sequence). The ends were cut back, 2 bases at V and 5 bases at J, with 12 bases in the middle. This CDR3 comprises 14 residues. As DNA, the CDR3 is TGTGCCAGCAGTTACGGGACACAGGGTTATGGCTACACCTTC. Translating gives CASSYGTQGYGYTF.

This clone was recorded once. The chain recombines TRBV27 with TRBJ2-4, with 8 positions matching TRBD2. Germline V gene data show CDR1 as MNHEY and CDR2 as SMNVEV (reference sequence). The CDR3 is 18 amino acids. The trim removed 0 bases at V and 0 bases at J, leaving 7 bases unmatched. CDR3: CASSLSGTSFVAKNIQYF. The DNA of the CDR3 is TGTGCCAGCAGTTTATCCGGGACTAGTTTTGTAGCCAAAAACATTCAGTACTTC.

This chain uses TRBV5-1 with TRBJ2-1, with 8 bases lining up with TRBD1. The CDR3 runs to 13 residues. J gave up 8 bases and V 2 bases, and 3 bases lay outside the gene matches. CDR1 and CDR2 (germline): SGHRS, YFSETQ. The CDR3: CASSFSGGHEQFF. For the CDR3, the DNA is TGCGCCAGCAGCTTTTCAGGGGGCCATGAGCAGTTCTTC.

The chain is built from TRBV7-9 and TRBJ1-5; D is ambiguous. V dropped 0 bases and J dropped 6 bases, with 6 bases sitting between them. This CDR3 contains 13 residues. Germline CDR1 and CDR2: SEHNR and FQNEAQ (reference sequence). CDR3 loop: CASSLAMAQPQHF. CDR3 sequence (DNA): TGTGCCAGCAGCTTAGCTATGGCTCAGCCCCAGCATTTT.

The chain joins TRBV7-9 to TRBJ1-1, with a possible D match to TRBD1 (5 bases). Looked up from germline, CDR1 is SEHNR and CDR2 is FQNEAQ (reference sequence). V was clipped by 8 bases and J by 5 bases, with 18 bases between them. The CDR3 contains 14 residues. This CDR3 is CASALRGVGTEAFF. The CDR3 coding sequence is TGTGCCAGCGCCCTGCGGGGGGTCGGAACTGAAGCTTTCTTT.

The chain couples TRBV7-3 to TRBJ2-3; 9 bases line up with TRBD1. Germline V CDR1 and CDR2: SGHTA, FQGTGA. The junction had 5 bases not matched to a gene; V was cut back by 5 bases and J by 2 bases. The CDR3 spans 15 residues. In DNA form, the CDR3 reads TGTGCCAGCAGCGGGGGACAGGGAGTCACAGATACGCAGTATTTT. It encodes CASSGGQGVTDTQYF.

V gene TRBV30 combines with J gene TRBJ2-5; TRBD1 aligns across 11 bases. Trimming cost V 7 bases and J 5 bases; bases outside gene matches: 6. Germline-derived CDR1 and CDR2 are GTSNPN and SVGIG (reference sequence). The CDR3 consists of 13 residues. The CDR3 DNA reads TGTGCCTCCCGGGACAGGGGGAGGGAGACCCAGTACTTC. Translation: CASRDRGRETQYF.

This chain uses TRBV5-1 with TRBJ2-1, with D tentatively TRBD2 (6 bases). Trimming took 0 bases from V and 2 from J, leaving 15 bases between them. This CDR3 comprises 17 residues. The germline gives CDR1 SGHRS, CDR2 YFSETQ. As DNA, the CDR3 is TGCGCCAGCAGCTTGGCGTCCGGGGGTCCCCCCTACAATGAGCAGTTCTTC. Translating gives CASSLASGGPPYNEQFF.

This sequence joins TRBV5-1 and TRBJ2-1, with TRBD2 identical over 11 bases. The CDR3 loop spans 16 amino acids. The trim removed 4 bases at V and 2 bases at J, leaving 5 bases unmatched. Germline CDR1 is SGHRS and CDR2 is YFSETQ. CDR3: CASSPGLAEPYNEQFF. The CDR3 DNA is TGCGCCAGCAGCCCGGGACTAGCGGAACCCTACAATGAGCAGTTCTTC. Looking up the rest from reference TRBV5-1 and TRBJ2-1 gives the full variable domain: KAGVTQTPRYLIKTRGQQVTLSCSPISGHRSVSWYQQTPGQGLQFLFEYFSETQRNKGNFPGRFSGRQFSNSRSEMNVSTLELGDSALYLCASSPGLAEPYNEQFFGPGTRLTVL.

This rearrangement joins TRBV14 to TRBJ2-7; D call uncertain. This CDR3 is 15 amino acids long. Germline-derived CDR1 and CDR2 are SGHDN and FVKESK. The V and J ends lost 0 bases and 2 bases respectively, with 11 bases between them. CDR3 region: CASSQDPWQAYEQYF. CDR3 in DNA: TGTGCCAGCAGCCAAGATCCGTGGCAGGCCTACGAGCAGTACTTC.

CDR3: CASSVGLGASPVYEQYF. In nucleotides, the CDR3 is TGTGCCAGCAGCGTAGGTCTGGGGGCCAGTCCTGTATACGAGCAGTACTTC. The chain is built from TRBV9 and TRBJ2-7; D might be TRBD1 (6 bases). V shed 0 bases and J shed 4 bases, with 20 bases lying between them. CDR3 length: 17 amino acids. Germline V gene sequence: CDR1 SGDLS, CDR2 YYNGEE.

This chain connects TRBV30 to TRBJ2-7; D not resolved. The CDR3 has 13 amino acids. Trimming cost V 2 bases and J 0 bases, with 8 bases left between them. Looked up from germline, CDR1 is GTSNPN and CDR2 is SVGIG (reference sequence). DNA of the CDR3: TGTGCCTGGAGTCGGCAGGTCTCCTACGAGCAGTACTTC. This sequence encodes CAWSRQVSYEQYF. Complete variable domain (other parts from reference TRBV30 and TRBJ2-7): SQTIHQWPATLVQPVGSPLSLECTVEGTSNPNLYWYRQAAGRGLQLLFYSVGIGQISSEVPQNLSASRPQDRQFILSSKKLLLSDSGFYLCAWSRQVSYEQYFGPGTRLTVT.

This clone was picked up a small number of times. This chain links TRBV7-3 with TRBJ2-2; the match to TRBD2 covers 8 bases. The CDR3 is 14 residues long. Trimming at V came to 2 bases and at J to 4 bases, leaving 0 bases not matched to a gene. CDR1 is SGHTA, CDR2 FQGTGA, per germline. In nucleotides, the CDR3 is TGTGCCAGCAGCTTACTAGCGGGCACCGGGGAGCTGTTTTTT. It is translated as CASSLLAGTGELFF.

The chain joins TRBV18 to TRBJ2-5; 10 bases are a match to TRBD2. Per the germline V gene, CDR1 is KGHSH and CDR2 is LQKENI. V was pared by 3 bases and J by 5 bases, with 0 bases of the junction left unmatched. There are 13 residues in the CDR3. CDR3 in amino acids: CASSPGLAETQYF. CDR3 in DNA: TGTGCCAGCTCACCGGGACTAGCGGAGACCCAGTACTTC. Full variable domain (remainder filled in from reference TRBV18 and TRBJ2-5): NAGVMQNPRHLVRRRGQEARLRCSPMKGHSHVYWYRQLPEEGLKFMVYLQKENIIDESGMPKERFSAEFPKEGPSILRIQQVVRGDSAAYFCASSPGLAETQYFGPGTRLLVL.

The chain carries TRBV23-1 and TRBJ1-1; 7 positions match TRBD1. TRBV23-1 qualifies as an ORF whose function is uncertain. The CDR3 has 13 amino acids. V gave up 4 bases and J gave up 7 bases; unmatched junction bases: 6. CDR3 coding DNA: TGCGCCAGCAGTCGAGGGGCAGGGGGTGAAGCTTTCTTT. Amino acid sequence: CASSRGAGGEAFF.

The CDR3 is CATSRGTSGRAIPGELFF. The CDR3 DNA reads TGTGCCACCAGCAGAGGAACTAGCGGGAGGGCAATCCCCGGGGAGCTGTTTTTT. The chain uses TRBV15 and TRBJ2-2, with 13 bases fitting TRBD2. In germline, CDR1 is LNHNV, CDR2 YYDKDF (reference sequence). CDR3 length: 18 amino acids. V gave up 1 base and J gave up 6 bases; unmatched junction bases: 8.

This chain uses TRBV7-2 with TRBJ1-1; TRBD1 is a possible D gene (6 bases). The germline CDR1 and CDR2 sequences are SGHTA and FQGNSA. The CDR3 extends over 13 amino acids. Trimming took off 5 bases at V and 8 bases at J, with 15 bases between the two ends. The CDR3 loop reads CASSRNLRGEAFF. The CDR3 nucleotides are TGTGCCAGCAGCCGTAACCTCAGGGGCGAAGCTTTCTTT.

This rearrangement joins TRBV19 to TRBJ2-1; 9 nucleotides match TRBD2. The V segment lost 4 bases and the J segment 0 bases; nucleotides outside the gene matches: 10. The CDR3 runs 18 residues. The germline V gene has CDR1 LNHDA and CDR2 SQIVND (reference sequence). The CDR3 nucleotides are TGTGCCAGTAGTACGACCGGGACTAGCCGAATCTCCTACAATGAGCAGTTCTTC. Amino acids: CASSTTGTSRISYNEQFF.

This clone was seen just once. The chain is built from TRBV18 and TRBJ2-7, with a possible D match to TRBD2 (6 bases). CDR3 length: 14 amino acids. Germline V gene data show CDR1 as KGHSH and CDR2 as LQKENI. Trimming stripped 3 bases from V and 6 bases from J, with 15 bases between. The CDR3: CASSPPLTSAEQYF. In DNA form, the CDR3 reads TGTGCCAGCTCACCCCCCTTGACTAGTGCCGAGCAGTACTTC.

CDR3 DNA: TGTGCCAGCAGTACTAGCGGGCTCACAGATACGCAGTATTTT. Translated, it gives CASSTSGLTDTQYF. V usage is TRBV6-5 and J usage is TRBJ2-3; 9 nucleotides align to TRBD2. The germline gives CDR1 MNHEY, CDR2 SVGAGI. Germline trimming cut 5 bases from V and 2 bases from J; bases unmatched to any gene: 2. The CDR3 length is 14 residues.

The chain carries TRBV18 and TRBJ2-1; D unclear. The CDR3 length is 16 residues. V lost 0 bases to trimming and J lost 1 base, with 10 bases between them. The germline V gene encodes CDR1 KGHSH and CDR2 LQKENI. The CDR3 spells CASSPPEFGSYNEQFF. In DNA form, the CDR3 reads TGTGCCAGCTCACCACCAGAGTTCGGTTCCTACAATGAGCAGTTCTTC.

J is TRBJ2-2 and V is TRBV3-1 (or the pseudogene TRBV3-2); D is unresolved. Germline V gene data show CDR1 as LGHDT and CDR2 as YNNKEL (reference sequence). The CDR3 loop spans 14 amino acids. V gave up 4 bases and J gave up 1 base, with 7 bases separating them. The CDR3: CASSPPWNTGELFF. The CDR3 DNA sequence: TGTGCCAGCAGCCCTCCGTGGAACACCGGGGAGCTGTTTTTT.

The V and J genes are TRBV5-6 and TRBJ1-5; D perhaps matches TRBD1 (6 bases). The CDR3 covers 15 residues. CDR1 and CDR2 (germline): SGHDT, YYEEEE. Trimming cost V 0 bases and J 6 bases, with 13 bases left between them. CDR3 in amino acids: CASSLGFQGIQPQHF. CDR3 DNA sequence: TGTGCCAGCAGCTTGGGGTTTCAGGGGATTCAGCCCCAGCATTTT. Combining the CDR3 with reference TRBV5-6 and TRBJ1-5 gives the whole variable domain DAGVTQSPTHLIKTRGQQVTLRCSPKSGHDTVSWYQQALGQGPQFIFQYYEEEERQRGNFPDRFSGHQFPNYSSELNVNALLLGDSALYLCASSLGFQGIQPQHFGDGTRLSIL.

This rearrangement joins TRBV7-3 to TRBJ1-2, with 8 bases fitting TRBD1. Germline V gene lookup returns CDR1 SGHTA and CDR2 FQGTGA. The length of the CDR3 is 14 residues. The ends lost 5 bases at V and 4 bases at J; junction bases unmatched: 6. The CDR3 protein is CASSPNRGSYGYTF. CDR3 DNA: TGTGCCAGCAGCCCTAACAGGGGGAGCTATGGCTACACCTTC.

Comment on this clone: One end of the junction fails to match germline, which may point to a read error. The V and J genes are TRBV19 and TRBJ2-3; possible D gene TRBD2, 5 bases. From germline, CDR1 is LNHDA and CDR2 SQIVND (reference sequence). The CDR3 is 12 amino acids. CDR3 region: CASNPPGSTQNF. The CDR3 bases are TGTGCCAGTAACCCACCGGGGTCCACCCAAAATTTT. The complete variable domain, with remaining parts taken from reference TRBV19 and TRBJ2-3, reads DGGITQSPKYLFRKEGQNVTLSCEQNLNHDAMYWYRQDPGQGLRLIYYSQIVNDFQKGDIAEGYSVSREKKESFPLTVTSAQKNPTAFYLCASNPPGSTQNFGPGTRLTVL.

CDR3 sequence: CASSSLASGRGGETQYF. The CDR3 nucleotides are TGTGCCAGCAGCTCCCTCGCCTCGGGGAGGGGAGGGGAGACCCAGTACTTC. The chain uses TRBV7-8 and TRBJ2-5, with 7 bases lining up with TRBD2. Germline assignment: CDR1 SGHVS and CDR2 FQNEAQ. CDR3 size: 17 residues. Trimming removed 4 bases from V and 5 bases from J; junction bases left unmatched: 16.

The gene calls are TRBV5-6 and TRBJ2-1, with 10 bases matching TRBD2. Germline V CDR1 and CDR2: SGHDT, YYEEEE. V gave up 3 bases and J gave up 9 bases; unmatched junction bases: 12. This CDR3 contains 16 residues. In DNA form, the CDR3 reads TGTGCCAGCAGCTCCCCCAGCAGCGGGGGGGCTGGTGAGCAGTTCTTC. It is translated as CASSSPSSGGAGEQFF.

The CDR3 spells CASSHSGNTIYF. CDR3 bases: TGTGCCAGCAGCCACTCTGGAAACACCATATATTTT. The chain links TRBV5-6 to TRBJ1-3; D unresolved. V was shortened by 4 bases and J by 0 bases, with 2 bases between the two germline ends. The germline gives CDR1 SGHDT, CDR2 YYEEEE. The CDR3 consists of 12 residues.

The chain employs TRBV2 and TRBJ2-2, with a weak D call TRBD2 (5 bases). Deletions cut 7 bases from V and 5 bases from J, with 17 bases between. The CDR3 has 15 residues. In germline, CDR1 is SNHLY, CDR2 FYNNEI. This chain's CDR3 is CASKPSRTATGELFF. DNA of the CDR3: TGTGCCAGCAAACCCAGCAGGACTGCGACCGGGGAGCTGTTTTTT.

This chain connects TRBV9 to TRBJ2-3; D might be TRBD2 (7 bases). Germline loops: CDR1 SGDLS, CDR2 YYNGEE. Trimming stripped 4 bases from V and 4 bases from J, with 16 bases between. The CDR3 has 15 residues. CDR3 region: CASSYEEGGADTQYF. The CDR3 DNA sequence: TGTGCCAGCAGCTATGAAGAGGGGGGGGCAGATACGCAGTATTTT.

The chain employs TRBV5-4 and TRBJ2-5; the D is unclear. In germline, CDR1 is SGHNT, CDR2 YYREEE (reference sequence). Trimming removed 0 bases from V and 10 bases from J, with 19 bases in between. The CDR3 is 15 amino acids. CDR3: CASSLAEEPRLGQYF. CDR3 nucleotide sequence: TGTGCCAGCAGCTTGGCCGAGGAGCCGCGGTTAGGCCAGTACTTC.